The present T cell receptor (beta chain) was sequenced within a study of T-cell reconstitution after alpha-beta-depleted transplantation in children. Study-wide findings and caveats: The study reportedly traced alpha-beta T cells about two months after transplant to several hundred expanded graft clones. Recipient T cells and thymic progenitors that survived were the source of the high TCRbeta diversity seen at day 60 in some patients.

Unique molecular identifiers were incorporated into the prepared TCRbeta library. TCRdb re-analysed the PCR reads in MiXCR, keeping a single row per CDR3 protein. The sample holds about 340,000 distinct CDR3 sequences, about 16% seen once. V gave up 5 bases and J gave up 1 base, with 11 bases separating them. The CDR3 runs to 15 residues. This clonotype was observed a handful of times. Its target is unknown. The specimen comprised PBMCs, mostly from graft donor cells, sampled 360 days after TCRalphabeta/CD19-depleted stem cell transplant. The clonotype originates from a male patient aged 2 to 9 who had a stem cell transplant for acute lymphoblastic leukemia, so the T cells may come from the graft donor. This chain connects TRBV12-3 or TRBV12-4 to TRBJ1-4; tentatively, D is TRBD1 (6 bases). The CDR3 DNA reads TGTGCCAGCAGTGGCCGAGGGGGAACTAATGAAAAACTGTTTTTT. Amino acid sequence: CASSGRGGTNEKLFF.